This TCR beta chain is from a study of OX40 agonist ivuxolimab in advanced cancers. The wider study: Mean age around 60 years, range 23 to 79; around 80% male. General study findings and limits: Some nonresponders likewise displayed low normalized T-cell clonal expansion.

Unmatched junction bases numbered 7, after V lost 5 bases and J lost 0 bases. CDR1 is SEHNR and CDR2 is FQNEAQ in the germline V gene (reference sequence). The length of the CDR3 is 16 residues. Produced via immunoSEQ multiplex PCR; TCRdb's table is partial and in-frame only. The sample holds 55,000 to 80,000 clones; roughly 86% are singletons and the top ten take around 9.5%. A note on this clone: The antigen remains undetermined.

This rearrangement joins TRBV7-9 to TRBJ1-5; 7 bases align to TRBD1. The specimen was CD4+ or CD8+ T cells sorted from blood, collected in a trial of the OX40 agonist ivuxolimab. The TCR originated in an adult with an advanced solid tumor such as melanoma, head and neck, liver or kidney cancer. The CDR3: CASSLWTGYSNQPQHF. The CDR3, as DNA: TGTGCCAGCAGCCTCTGGACAGGATATAGCAATCAGCCCCAGCATTTT.